Here is one T cell receptor (beta chain) with its context. The junction had 7 bases not matched to a gene; V was cut back by 4 bases and J by 1 base. CDR3 length equals 15 residues. The germline CDR1 and CDR2 sequences are SGHTA and FQGNSA. The sample comes from a study of control samples from healthy donors and cancer patients. Clones were sequenced by immunoSEQ multiplex PCR, and TCRdb holds only the in-frame ones, with some missing. The top ten clones hold roughly 15% of a sample with approximately 230,000 clones, roughly 87% of them seen once. The TCR sequence derives from a woman between 55 and 75 years old with lung cancer. The chain uses TRBV7-2 and TRBJ2-7, with 7 bases aligning to TRBD2. The sequenced material came from PBMCs. The CDR3 DNA reads as TGTGCCAGCAGCTCTGGACTAGGCTCGTCCTACGAGCAGTACTTC. Translating it yields CASSSGLGSSYEQYF.